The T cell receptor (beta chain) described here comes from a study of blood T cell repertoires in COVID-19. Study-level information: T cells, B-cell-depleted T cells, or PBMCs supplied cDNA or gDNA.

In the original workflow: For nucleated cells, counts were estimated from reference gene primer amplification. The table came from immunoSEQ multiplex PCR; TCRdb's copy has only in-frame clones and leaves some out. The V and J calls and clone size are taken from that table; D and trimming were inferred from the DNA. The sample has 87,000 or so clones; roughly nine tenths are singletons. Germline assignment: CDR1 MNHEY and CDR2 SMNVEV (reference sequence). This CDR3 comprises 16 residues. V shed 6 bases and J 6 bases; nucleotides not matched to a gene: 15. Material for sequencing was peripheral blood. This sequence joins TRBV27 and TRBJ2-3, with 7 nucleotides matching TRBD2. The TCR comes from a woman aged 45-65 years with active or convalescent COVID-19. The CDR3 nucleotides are TGTGCCAGCAGCCCAAGACTAGCCTCTCGCGGCGATACGCAGTATTTT. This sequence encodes CASSPRLASRGDTQYF.